This TCR beta chain was captured in a study of blood T cell repertoires in COVID-19. Participant reports of clinical history set cohort assignment. The CDR3 is 13 amino acids in total, end residues counted. Looked up from germline, CDR1 is SGHVS and CDR2 is FQNEAQ. Sequencing used immunoSEQ multiplex PCR; TCRdb keeps in-frame clones, though not all of them. The data show around 420,000 clones, approximately 86% seen once. Comments on this clone: Without the conserved terminal phenylalanine or tryptophan, this CDR3 likely stems from a read error. Because the CDR3's place on the DNA is in doubt, the DNA is left out and the CDR3 is given as listed by TCRdb.

This clonotype was obtained from a woman between 40 and 55 years old with acute COVID-19. J is TRBJ1-2 and V is TRBV7-8; TRBD1, as called in the table, went unchecked against the DNA. Sequenced sample: PBMCs or T cells enriched from blood (not recorded which). The CDR3 sequence is CASSSGQGPPYTP.